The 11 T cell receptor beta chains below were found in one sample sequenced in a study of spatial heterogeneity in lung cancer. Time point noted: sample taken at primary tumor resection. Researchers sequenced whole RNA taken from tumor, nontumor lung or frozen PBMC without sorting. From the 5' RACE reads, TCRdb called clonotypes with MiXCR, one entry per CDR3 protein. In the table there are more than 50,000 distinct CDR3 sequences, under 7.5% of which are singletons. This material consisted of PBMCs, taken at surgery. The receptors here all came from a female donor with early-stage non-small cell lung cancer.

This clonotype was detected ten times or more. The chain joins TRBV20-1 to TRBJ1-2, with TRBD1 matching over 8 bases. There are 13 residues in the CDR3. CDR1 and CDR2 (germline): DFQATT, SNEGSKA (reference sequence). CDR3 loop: CNPRQGTNYGYTF. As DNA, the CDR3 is TGCAATCCTCGACAGGGGACTAACTATGGCTACACCTTC.

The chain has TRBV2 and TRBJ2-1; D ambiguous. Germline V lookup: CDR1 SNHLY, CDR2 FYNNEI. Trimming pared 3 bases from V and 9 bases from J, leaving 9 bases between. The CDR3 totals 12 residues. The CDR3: CASSELQAEQFF. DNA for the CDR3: TGTGCCAGCAGTGAGTTGCAGGCTGAGCAGTTCTTC.

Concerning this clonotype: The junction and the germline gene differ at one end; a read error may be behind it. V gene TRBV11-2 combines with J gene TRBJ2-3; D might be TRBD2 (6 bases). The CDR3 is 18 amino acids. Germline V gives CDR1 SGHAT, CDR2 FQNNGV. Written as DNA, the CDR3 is TGCGCCAGCAGCTTAGTCGCTCTGGGGACTGGGGAAACAGATACGCAGTATTTT. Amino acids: CASSLVALGTGETDTQYF.

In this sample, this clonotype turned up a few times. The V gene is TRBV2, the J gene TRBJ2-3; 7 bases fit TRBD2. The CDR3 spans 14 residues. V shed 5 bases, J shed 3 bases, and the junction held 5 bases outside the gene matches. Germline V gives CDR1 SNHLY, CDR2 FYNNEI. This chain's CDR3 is CASSTLRGTDTQYF. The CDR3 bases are TGTGCCAGCAGTACGTTGCGGGGGACAGATACGCAGTATTTT. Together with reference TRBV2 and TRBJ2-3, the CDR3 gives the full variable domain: EPEVTQTPSHQVTQMGQEVILRCVPISNHLYFYWYRQILGQKVEFLVSFYNNEISEKSEIFDDQFSVERPDGSNFTLKIRSTKLEDSAMYFCASSTLRGTDTQYFGPGTRLTVL.

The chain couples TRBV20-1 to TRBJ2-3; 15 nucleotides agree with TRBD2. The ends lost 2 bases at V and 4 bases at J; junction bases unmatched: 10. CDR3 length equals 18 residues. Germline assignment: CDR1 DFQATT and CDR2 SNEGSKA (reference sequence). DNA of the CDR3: TGCAGTGCTAGAACACGGACTAGCGGGGGGGCAGGCTCAGATACGCAGTATTTT. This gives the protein CSARTRTSGGAGSDTQYF.

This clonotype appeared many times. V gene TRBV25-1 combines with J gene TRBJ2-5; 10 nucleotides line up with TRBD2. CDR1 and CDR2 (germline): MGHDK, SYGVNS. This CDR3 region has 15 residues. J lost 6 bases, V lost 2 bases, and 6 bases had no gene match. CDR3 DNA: TGTGCCAGCAGTGAAGGAGCGGGGGGGTGGAAGACCCAGTACTTC. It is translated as CASSEGAGGWKTQYF.

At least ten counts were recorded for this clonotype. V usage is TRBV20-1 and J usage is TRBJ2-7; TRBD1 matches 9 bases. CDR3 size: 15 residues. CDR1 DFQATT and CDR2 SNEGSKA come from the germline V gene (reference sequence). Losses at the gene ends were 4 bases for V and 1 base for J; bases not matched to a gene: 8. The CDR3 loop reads CSATKPGTGSYEQYF. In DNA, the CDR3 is TGCAGTGCTACCAAACCCGGGACAGGGTCCTACGAGCAGTACTTC.

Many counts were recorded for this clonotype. CDR3 amino acids: CATARGNQPQHF. CDR3 nucleotide sequence: TGTGCCACGGCCAGGGGCAATCAGCCCCAGCATTTT. This chain links TRBV24-1 with TRBJ1-5; D perhaps matches TRBD1 (5 bases). This CDR3 has 12 residues. Germline assignment: CDR1 KGHDR and CDR2 SFDVKD. V was cut by 10 bases and J by 2 bases, with 8 bases left in between.

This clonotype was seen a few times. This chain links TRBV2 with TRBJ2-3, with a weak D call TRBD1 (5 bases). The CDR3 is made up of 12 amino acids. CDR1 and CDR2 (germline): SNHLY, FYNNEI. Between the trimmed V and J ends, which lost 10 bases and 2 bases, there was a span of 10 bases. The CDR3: CANNRPTDTQYF. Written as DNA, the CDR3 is TGTGCCAACAACAGGCCCACAGATACGCAGTATTTT.

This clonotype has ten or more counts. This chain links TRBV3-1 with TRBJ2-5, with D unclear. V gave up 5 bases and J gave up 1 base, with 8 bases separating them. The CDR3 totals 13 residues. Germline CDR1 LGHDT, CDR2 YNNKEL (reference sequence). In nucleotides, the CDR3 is TGTGCCAGCAGCTCAAACCGCCAAGAGACCCAGTACTTC. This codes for CASSSNRQETQYF.

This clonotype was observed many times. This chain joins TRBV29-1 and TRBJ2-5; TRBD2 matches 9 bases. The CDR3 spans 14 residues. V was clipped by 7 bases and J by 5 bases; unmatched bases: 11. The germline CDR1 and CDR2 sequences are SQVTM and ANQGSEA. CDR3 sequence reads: CSAFERGARETQYF. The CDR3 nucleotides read TGCAGCGCCTTTGAGCGGGGGGCGCGGGAGACCCAGTACTTC.